These 20 T cell receptor beta chains share one sample of origin, sequenced in a study of T cell responses to AZD1222 COVID-19 vaccine. Clones were sequenced by immunoSEQ multiplex PCR, and TCRdb holds only the in-frame ones, with some missing. The repertoire holds over 150,000 clones, with 70% to 90% as singletons. The sequenced sample was peripheral blood, obtained 28 days after the second AZD1222 dose. Receptor source: an adult who received the AZD1222 COVID-19 vaccine.

The chain recombines TRBV12-1 with TRBJ1-2; the table gives TRBD1 as D, unverified against the DNA. TRBV12-1 constitutes a pseudogene. This CDR3 comprises 15 residues. Written as DNA, the CDR3 is TGTGCCAGCAGCTTTACAGCAGGAAAAGGCTATGGCTACACCTTC. This gives the protein CASSFTAGKGYGYTF.

The chain joins TRBV5-1 to TRBJ2-2; D possibly uses TRBD1 or TRBD2 (5 bases each). Germline V gene lookup returns CDR1 SGHRS and CDR2 YFSETQ. The V gene lost 4 bases and the J gene lost 0 bases, with 13 bases spanning the gap. The CDR3 has 16 residues. The CDR3 coding sequence is TGCGCCAGCAGCGTAACCGGGACGGCGAACACCGGGGAGCTGTTTTTT. Protein product: CASSVTGTANTGELFF. Combining the CDR3 with reference TRBV5-1 and TRBJ2-2 gives the whole variable domain KAGVTQTPRYLIKTRGQQVTLSCSPISGHRSVSWYQQTPGQGLQFLFEYFSETQRNKGNFPGRFSGRQFSNSRSEMNVSTLELGDSALYLCASSVTGTANTGELFFGEGSRLTVL.

The chain combines TRBV25-1 with TRBJ1-2; D uncertain. The germline V gene encodes CDR1 MGHDK and CDR2 SYGVNS. This CDR3 spans 11 amino acids. V was pared by 4 bases and J by 0 bases, with 0 bases between. The CDR3 nucleotides are TGTGCCAGCAGTGCTAACTATGGCTACACCTTC. The encoded protein is CASSANYGYTF.

This clone was recorded a few times. CDR3 sequence reads: CASSAHHRGGYTF. The CDR3 DNA reads TGTGCCAGCAGCGCCCACCACAGGGGTGGCTACACCTTC. The gene calls are TRBV7-9 and TRBJ1-2; 7 positions match TRBD1. The germline V gene encodes CDR1 SEHNR and CDR2 FQNEAQ (reference sequence). J gave up 7 bases and V 5 bases, and 7 bases lay outside the gene matches. There are 13 residues in the CDR3. Drawing the rest from reference TRBV7-9 and TRBJ1-2, the complete variable domain is DTGVSQNPRHKITKRGQNVTFRCDPISEHNRLYWYRQTLGQGPEFLTYFQNEAQLEKSRLLSDRFSAERPKGSFSTLEIQRTEQGDSAMYLCASSAHHRGGYTFGSGTRLTVV.

V gene TRBV28 combines with J gene TRBJ2-3; 7 nucleotides line up with TRBD1. Germline V lookup: CDR1 MDHEN, CDR2 SYDVKM. Germline trimming cut 8 bases from V and 0 bases from J; bases unmatched to any gene: 8. The CDR3 covers 15 residues. This CDR3 is CASGLGQSSTDTQYF. CDR3 nucleotides: TGTGCCAGCGGGCTGGGACAGTCTAGCACAGATACGCAGTATTTT.

The V call is TRBV5-1, the J call TRBJ2-1; D uncertain. With 4 bases removed from V and 4 bases from J, the gap between germline ends came to 12 bases. Germline CDR1 is SGHRS and CDR2 is YFSETQ. This CDR3 is 14 amino acids long. CDR3 DNA sequence: TGCGCCAGCAGCGCCGCCTCCCTTTACAATGAGCAGTTCTTC. Its protein product is CASSAASLYNEQFF.

J is TRBJ1-3 and V is TRBV30, with D maybe TRBD1 (6 bases). Germline CDR1 GTSNPN, CDR2 SVGIG (reference sequence). V was cut by 4 bases and J by 2 bases, with 21 bases left in between. This CDR3 has 17 residues. The CDR3: CAWMIQQGRGTGNTIYF. The CDR3 DNA reads TGTGCCTGGATGATCCAACAGGGACGGGGAACTGGAAACACCATATATTTT.

The chain carries TRBV27 and TRBJ2-1; D perhaps matches TRBD2 (6 bases). The CDR3 length is 14 residues. Germline V gene data show CDR1 as MNHEY and CDR2 as SMNVEV (reference sequence). The germline V and J ends were trimmed by 7 bases and 6 bases, with 16 bases remaining between them. CDR3 nucleotides: TGTGCCAGCACTTCGGGACTGGCCCCCAATGAGCAGTTCTTC. Amino acids: CASTSGLAPNEQFF.

J is TRBJ2-7 and V is TRBV28; D may be TRBD1 (6 bases). The CDR3 runs 13 residues. CDR1 MDHEN and CDR2 SYDVKM come from the germline V gene. Between the trimmed V and J ends, which lost 3 bases and 2 bases, there was a span of 8 bases. The CDR3 nucleotides are TGTGCCAGCAGTTTTGGGGGCCCCTACGAGCAGTACTTC. As protein: CASSFGGPYEQYF.

The chain employs TRBV19 and TRBJ1-6; no clear D. Germline CDR1 reads LNHDA; CDR2 reads SQIVND (reference sequence). This CDR3 is built from 14 residues. Deletions cut 8 bases from V and 7 bases from J, with 15 bases between. CDR3 nucleotides: TGTGCCAGTCGTCTCCGGGATATGAATTCACCCCTCCACTTT. Amino acid sequence: CASRLRDMNSPLHF.

The rearrangement joins TRBV25-1 to TRBJ2-3; 11 positions match TRBD2. The germline gives CDR1 MGHDK, CDR2 SYGVNS. The ends lost 4 bases at V and 3 bases at J; junction bases unmatched: 3. This CDR3 is built from 15 residues. The CDR3: CASSGSGGATDTQYF. The CDR3 nucleotides are TGTGCCAGCAGTGGTAGCGGGGGGGCTACAGATACGCAGTATTTT.

The CDR3 nucleotides read TGTGCCACCAGTGACCCCCGGGGGGGCCTTGGAACCGGGGAGCTGTTTTTT. Its protein product is CATSDPRGGLGTGELFF. J is TRBJ2-2 and V is TRBV24-1; 8 nucleotides agree with TRBD2. The germline CDR1 and CDR2 sequences are KGHDR and SFDVKD. V dropped 4 bases and J dropped 5; count of bases not matched to a gene: 11. The CDR3 spans 17 residues.

V is TRBV2 and J is TRBJ2-7; D is unresolved. The CDR3 totals 14 residues. V was cut by 3 bases and J by 3 bases, with 12 bases left in between. The germline V gene encodes CDR1 SNHLY and CDR2 FYNNEI. Here the CDR3 reads CASSEGRVHYEQYF. The CDR3 coding sequence is TGTGCCAGCAGTGAGGGAAGGGTTCACTACGAGCAGTACTTC.

V and J are TRBV27 and TRBJ1-5; D is unclear. Germline CDR1 is MNHEY and CDR2 is SMNVEV (reference sequence). The CDR3 extends over 14 amino acids. The V end was cut by 1 base, the J end by 6 bases, with 10 bases between. CDR3 sequence (DNA): TGTGCCAGCAGTTTATATACCCGCAGTCAGCCCCAGCATTTT. Translation gives CASSLYTRSQPQHF.

V gene TRBV4-1 combines with J gene TRBJ2-3; D uncertain. V was shortened by 1 base and J by 4 bases, with 9 bases between the two germline ends. The CDR3 runs 14 residues. Germline CDR1 reads MGHRA; CDR2 reads YSYEKL. The CDR3 is CASSQAARADTQYF. The CDR3, as DNA: TGCGCCAGCAGCCAAGCGGCAAGAGCAGATACGCAGTATTTT.

V gene TRBV6-2 or TRBV6-3 combines with J gene TRBJ2-1, with D unresolved. CDR1 MNHEY and CDR2 SVGEGT come from the germline V gene. Trimming took 4 bases from V and 0 from J, leaving 10 bases between them. This CDR3 has 15 residues. DNA of the CDR3: TGTGCCAGCAGTTTCAGGTCGGTCTCCTACAATGAGCAGTTCTTC. Its translation is CASSFRSVSYNEQFF.

The rearrangement uses TRBV5-6 and TRBJ2-3; D may correspond to TRBD1 or TRBD2 (6 bases each). V was cut by 4 bases and J by 2 bases, with 17 bases left in between. CDR3 length: 16 amino acids. Germline V gene lookup returns CDR1 SGHDT and CDR2 YYEEEE. The DNA for the CDR3 is TGTGCCAGCAGCCACCGGGGGCTGGCATTCACAGATACGCAGTATTTT. The encoded protein is CASSHRGLAFTDTQYF.

This chain links TRBV6-5 with TRBJ1-3; a possible D gene is TRBD1 (5 bases). Germline loops: CDR1 MNHEY, CDR2 SVGAGI. This CDR3 comprises 15 residues. V gave up 3 bases and J gave up 0 bases, with 9 bases separating them. The CDR3 region has the DNA TGTGCCAGCAGTTATAAGGGGAACTCTGGAAACACCATATATTTT. Protein: CASSYKGNSGNTIYF.

The V and J genes are TRBV2 and TRBJ2-1; maybe TRBD2 (6 bases). This CDR3 has 16 residues. Deletions cut 3 bases from V and 0 bases from J, with 12 bases between. CDR1 and CDR2 from the germline V gene are SNHLY and FYNNEI. This CDR3 reads CASSERGTGSYNEQFF. The DNA for the CDR3 is TGTGCCAGCAGTGAGCGGGGAACCGGCTCCTACAATGAGCAGTTCTTC.

Written as DNA, the CDR3 is TGTGCCAGCAGCCGAGGGAGACAGGGCTATCAGCCCCAGCATTTT. Protein product: CASSRGRQGYQPQHF. The V call is TRBV3-1 (or the pseudogene TRBV3-2), the J call TRBJ1-5; 7 bases map to TRBD1. Germline V gene sequence: CDR1 LGHDT, CDR2 YNNKEL (reference sequence). Trimming removed 4 bases from V and 5 bases from J; junction bases left unmatched: 8. This CDR3 is 15 amino acids long.